Sequencing of this T cell receptor (beta chain) was carried out in a study of T cells expressing NK-cell markers. TCRdb re-called the 5' RACE reads, yielding one record per CDR3 amino acid sequence without DNA. This sample carries roughly 390,000 distinct CDR3 sequences, with about 11% going to the ten biggest clones. This CDR3 spans 15 amino acids. The receptor was derived from a woman aged 45-65 years in good health. Material: blood T cells: a sorted CD56 or NKG2C T cell subset, CD4+ or CD8+ T cells, or bulk PBMC T cells (not recorded which). The chain has TRBV12-3 or TRBV12-4 and TRBJ2-1; TCRdb's assignment of TRBD2 cannot be checked, as there is no DNA. CDR3 loop: CASSSGGVTNNEQFF.